This TCR beta chain was documented in a study of blood T cell repertoires in COVID-19. Study information: The United States, Italy and Spain were the sources of the acute and convalescent COVID-19 samples.

Trimming removed 5 bases at V and 7 bases at J, with 12 bases between. The CDR3 has 12 amino acids. Germline CDR1 and CDR2: SGHVS and FQNEAQ. Authors' analysis steps: Counts of nucleated cells, estimated from reference gene primer amplification, were obtained. TCRdb's copy holds only in-frame clones and misses some; the assay was immunoSEQ multiplex PCR. V and J calls and clone size come straight from that table; D and trimming were deduced from the DNA. Among a few hundred thousand clones listed, 80% were seen once. This clone was found a few times. The sequence derives from a human donor in a cohort sampled during active COVID-19. The rearrangement links TRBV7-8 to TRBJ2-7; tentative D call: TRBD1 (6 bases). Sequenced input: peripheral blood. The CDR3 spells CASSLQGVEQYF. CDR3 coding DNA: TGTGCCAGCAGCCTACAGGGAGTGGAGCAGTACTTC.